The 30 T cell receptor beta chains below were found in one sample sequenced in a study of T cells in Graves' hyperthyroidism and ophthalmopathy. Amplification targeted TCR beta CDR3 regions from RNA transcripts. The HTBI primer set drove a first-round RT-PCR of the TCR CDR3. One entry per CDR3 protein, called by TCRdb with MiXCR from the multiplex PCR reads. Of about 500,000 distinct CDR3 sequences listed, around 14% are singletons. Sequenced material: blood. These receptors were obtained from a woman aged 18-30 years with Graves' hyperthyroidism.

This clonotype was observed at least ten times. V and J are TRBV5-6 and TRBJ2-5; D call uncertain. The CDR3 totals 14 residues. Germline CDR1 SGHDT, CDR2 YYEEEE. Trimming cost V 3 bases and J 0 bases, with 9 bases left between them. CDR3: CASSWQWNQETQYF. DNA of the CDR3: TGTGCCAGCAGCTGGCAATGGAACCAAGAGACCCAGTACTTC.

This chain connects TRBV10-3 to TRBJ2-7; possibly TRBD2 for D (6 bases). V lost 2 bases, J lost 3 bases, and 11 bases lay in between. CDR3 length equals 14 residues. Germline CDR1 and CDR2: ENHRY and SYGVKD. The CDR3 region is CAISEEGGDYEQYV. In nucleotides, the CDR3 is TGTGCCATCAGTGAGGAAGGAGGGGACTACGAGCAGTACGTC.

This clonotype was seen a few times. This chain links TRBV19 with TRBJ1-2; D remains ambiguous. Germline assignment: CDR1 LNHDA and CDR2 SQIVND (reference sequence). The CDR3 consists of 16 residues. The V end was cut by 5 bases, the J end by 3 bases, with 19 bases between. The CDR3 is CASSPDADTSYYGYTF. CDR3 sequence (DNA): TGTGCCAGTAGTCCCGACGCTGACACTAGTTACTATGGCTACACCTTC.

This clonotype has at least ten counts. The gene calls are TRBV6-5 and TRBJ2-7; 9 bases fit TRBD2. The germline V gene encodes CDR1 MNHEY and CDR2 SVGAGI. The trim removed 2 bases at V and 3 bases at J, leaving 5 bases unmatched. The CDR3 totals 15 residues. The CDR3 reads CASSYGGTSIYEQYF. The CDR3 DNA sequence: TGTGCCAGCAGTTACGGAGGGACTAGCATCTACGAGCAGTACTTC.

This clonotype was seen ten or more times. The rearrangement links TRBV10-3 to TRBJ1-3; D unclear. Looked up from germline, CDR1 is ENHRY and CDR2 is SYGVKD. Trimming shortened V by 4 bases and J by 2 bases, and 12 bases separated the two germline ends. The CDR3 has 15 residues. CDR3 residues: CAISGGRVAGNTIYF. CDR3 nucleotides: TGTGCCATCAGTGGAGGTCGGGTGGCTGGAAACACCATATATTTT.

This clonotype came up a few times. The chain carries TRBV19 and TRBJ2-3, with unresolved D. Trimming left V 5 bases short and J 0 bases short, with 18 bases between. There are 17 residues in the CDR3. The germline CDR1 and CDR2 sequences are LNHDA and SQIVND (reference sequence). DNA for the CDR3: TGTGCCAGTAGTTACGGAAGAAAACGATTGAGCACAGATACGCAGTATTTT. It is translated as CASSYGRKRLSTDTQYF.

Many counts were recorded for this clonotype. The gene calls are TRBV5-1 and TRBJ2-1; D possibly matches TRBD1 or TRBD2 (5 bases each). The CDR3 has 16 amino acids. The germline gives CDR1 SGHRS, CDR2 YFSETQ. Between the trimmed V and J ends, which lost 2 bases and 0 bases, there was a span of 12 bases. CDR3 protein: CASSFGWGSSYNEQFF. The CDR3 nucleotides are TGCGCCAGCAGCTTCGGTTGGGGGAGCTCCTACAATGAGCAGTTCTTC.

The rearrangement joins TRBV6-1 to TRBJ2-2; D is uncertain. The ends were cut back, 3 bases at V and 7 bases at J, with 3 bases in the middle. Germline CDR1 reads MNHNS; CDR2 reads SASEGT. CDR3 length: 11 amino acids. Written as DNA, the CDR3 is TGTGCCAGCAGTGATATCGGGGAGCTGTTTTTT. Translating it yields CASSDIGELFF.

This rearrangement joins TRBV24-1 to TRBJ2-3; 7 bases agree with TRBD2. This CDR3 is 16 amino acids long. Trimming at V came to 1 base and at J to 3 bases, leaving 6 bases not matched to a gene. Germline loops: CDR1 KGHDR, CDR2 SFDVKD. For the CDR3, the DNA is TGTGCCACCAGTGATTTAGTAGCGGGTGGAACAGATACGCAGTATTTT. Amino acid sequence: CATSDLVAGGTDTQYF.

This clonotype showed up just a few times. The V and J genes are TRBV18 and TRBJ2-7; D not resolved. Trimming stripped 3 bases from V and 1 base from J, with 10 bases between. This CDR3 has 14 residues. Germline lookup yields CDR1 KGHSH and CDR2 LQKENI. The CDR3 loop reads CASSPPAGSYEQYF. CDR3 coding DNA: TGTGCCAGCTCACCCCCGGCAGGATCCTACGAGCAGTACTTC.

This clonotype has ten or more counts. This chain uses TRBV24-1 with TRBJ1-5; 7 bases match TRBD1. CDR3 length: 12 residues. Germline V CDR1 and CDR2: KGHDR, SFDVKD. V lost 9 bases and J lost 2; bases outside the gene matches: 0. This CDR3 reads CATGQGNQPQHF. The CDR3, as DNA: TGTGCCACCGGACAGGGCAATCAGCCCCAGCATTTT.

This clonotype was seen repeatedly, ten times or more. The chain carries TRBV6-1 and TRBJ2-1; D remains unclear. CDR1 MNHNS and CDR2 SASEGT come from the germline V gene. V lost 4 bases and J lost 7, with 11 bases in between. The CDR3 sequence is 13 residues long. CDR3: CASSVSLGNEQFF. The CDR3 bases are TGTGCCAGCAGTGTCTCACTGGGGAATGAGCAGTTCTTC.

This clonotype was picked up many times. The chain carries TRBV16 and TRBJ2-5; D is perhaps TRBD1 (5 bases). This CDR3 is 14 amino acids long. Germline V gene lookup returns CDR1 KGHSY and CDR2 FQNENV. V gave up 1 base and J gave up 3 bases, with 9 bases separating them. CDR3 protein: CASSQFFREETQYF. In nucleotides, the CDR3 is TGTGCCAGCAGCCAATTTTTCAGGGAAGAGACCCAGTACTTC.

This clonotype has at least ten counts. The chain carries TRBV11-1 and TRBJ2-7; no definite D call. Trimming removed 2 bases from V and 2 bases from J, with 10 bases in between. The germline gives CDR1 SGHAT, CDR2 FQDESV (reference sequence). This CDR3 has 14 amino acids. The CDR3 DNA sequence: TGTGCCAGCAGCTTACAGAGTTCCGCCTACGAGCAGTACGTC. It yields the protein CASSLQSSAYEQYV.

This clonotype came up a few times. The chain employs TRBV19 and TRBJ2-1; TRBD2 matches at 8 bases. This CDR3 has 16 amino acids. The germline CDR1 and CDR2 sequences are LNHDA and SQIVND (reference sequence). Trimming removed 7 bases from V and 3 bases from J; junction bases left unmatched: 11. The CDR3 region is CASNSRRTSSYNEQFF. DNA for the CDR3: TGTGCCAGTAACTCCCGCCGGACTAGCAGCTACAATGAGCAGTTCTTC.

The chain combines TRBV5-1 with TRBJ2-1, with 14 bases aligning to TRBD2. The CDR3 runs 17 residues. CDR1 and CDR2 from the germline V gene are SGHRS and YFSETQ. J lost 7 bases, V lost 4 bases, and 10 bases had no gene match. The CDR3 region is CASSPLTSGRAGNEQFF. The CDR3 DNA follows: TGCGCCAGCAGCCCACTGACTAGCGGGAGGGCTGGGAATGAGCAGTTCTTC.

Many counts were recorded for this clonotype. The chain recombines TRBV12-3 or TRBV12-4 with TRBJ2-7; no clear D gene. V was shortened by 7 bases and J by 0 bases, with 7 bases between the two germline ends. CDR3 size: 12 residues. CDR3 sequence (DNA): TGTGCCAGCAATCCTTACTCCTACGAGCAGTACTTC. Translation: CASNPYSYEQYF.

This chain uses TRBV24-1 with TRBJ2-4; D might be TRBD1 or TRBD2, each matching 5 bases. V lost 0 bases to trimming and J lost 8 bases, with 10 bases between them. Germline CDR1 reads KGHDR; CDR2 reads SFDVKD. The CDR3 spans 14 residues. The CDR3 coding sequence is TGTGCCACCAGTGATTTGCGTCAGGGAGACATTCAGTACTTC. Translated, it gives CATSDLRQGDIQYF.

This clonotype was seen at least ten times. In nucleotides, the CDR3 is TGTGCCACCAGTGGCGGGAGGGCTGGTGAGCAGTTCTTC. Its translation is CATSGGRAGEQFF. V gene TRBV24-1 combines with J gene TRBJ2-1, with 9 nucleotides matching TRBD2. Germline lookup yields CDR1 KGHDR and CDR2 SFDVKD. V gave up 5 bases and J gave up 9 bases; unmatched junction bases: 4. The CDR3 consists of 13 residues.

This clonotype is a singleton in its sample. The chain is built from TRBV4-1 and TRBJ1-5, with a tentative D call TRBD1 (5 bases). The V end was cut by 2 bases, the J end by 2 bases, with 10 bases between. This CDR3 has 15 residues. Germline CDR1 reads MGHRA; CDR2 reads YSYEKL. The CDR3 region has the DNA TGCGCCAGCAGCCAAATAGGACAAGGCAATCAGCCCCAGCATTTT. Translation gives CASSQIGQGNQPQHF.

This clonotype was seen more than once but under ten times. The chain combines TRBV7-9 with TRBJ2-1; 11 nucleotides align to TRBD2. The CDR3 runs to 18 residues. V trimming: 5 bases; J trimming: 0 bases; junction bases outside the gene matches: 9. The germline V gene has CDR1 SEHNR and CDR2 FQNEAQ (reference sequence). CDR3 region: CASSPSGTSGSSYNEQFF. CDR3 in DNA: TGTGCCAGCAGCCCATCCGGGACTAGCGGAAGCTCCTACAATGAGCAGTTCTTC.

This clonotype was seen repeatedly, ten times or more. The V gene is TRBV6-5, the J gene TRBJ1-2, with no clear D. Between the trimmed V and J ends, which lost 2 bases and 0 bases, there was a span of 7 bases. This CDR3 has 14 amino acids. CDR1 and CDR2 (germline): MNHEY, SVGAGI. The CDR3 spells CASSYAGANYGYTF. CDR3 nucleotide sequence: TGTGCCAGCAGTTACGCTGGGGCTAACTATGGCTACACCTTC.

This clonotype was recorded many times. The CDR3 loop is CSASGSFNEQFF. CDR3 nucleotide sequence: TGCAGTGCTAGCGGGAGTTTTAATGAGCAGTTCTTC. V usage is TRBV20-1 and J usage is TRBJ2-1, with D maybe TRBD2 (6 bases). The germline CDR1 and CDR2 sequences are DFQATT and SNEGSKA (reference sequence). The length of the CDR3 is 12 residues. Trimming removed 3 bases at V and 7 bases at J, with 10 bases between.

This clonotype was seen at least ten times. The rearrangement joins TRBV12-3 or TRBV12-4 to TRBJ2-1; D unclear. Trimming left V 5 bases short and J 9 bases short, with 17 bases between. The CDR3 consists of 14 residues. The CDR3 loop reads CASSPYWEVGEQFF. The CDR3 DNA is TGTGCCAGCAGTCCCTACTGGGAAGTCGGTGAGCAGTTCTTC.

At least ten counts were recorded for this clonotype. The chain couples TRBV12-3 or TRBV12-4 to TRBJ1-5; D not resolved. The CDR3 is made up of 14 amino acids. The ends were cut back, 3 bases at V and 7 bases at J, with 13 bases in the middle. This CDR3 is CASSLGGQNQPQHF. DNA of the CDR3: TGTGCCAGCAGTTTGGGAGGCCAGAACCAGCCCCAGCATTTT.

The sample holds many counts of this clonotype. V gene TRBV2 combines with J gene TRBJ2-1; 12 positions match TRBD2. The CDR3 runs to 17 residues. Germline V gives CDR1 SNHLY, CDR2 FYNNEI. The V segment lost 7 bases and the J segment 0 bases; nucleotides outside the gene matches: 7. The CDR3 is CASKVLAGGSSYNEQFF. The CDR3 nucleotides are TGTGCCAGCAAGGTACTAGCGGGAGGAAGCTCCTACAATGAGCAGTTCTTC.

This clonotype was seen at least ten times. The chain has TRBV27 and TRBJ2-1, with D uncertain. The CDR3 is made up of 15 amino acids. CDR1 and CDR2 from the germline V gene are MNHEY and SMNVEV (reference sequence). Trimming took off 3 bases at V and 4 bases at J, with 13 bases between the two ends. CDR3 in DNA: TGTGCCAGCAGTTTTTCCAACGATGGGTACAATGAGCAGTTCTTC. Its translation: CASSFSNDGYNEQFF.

This clonotype was recorded many times. The rearrangement joins TRBV19 to TRBJ1-1, with TRBD1 as a possible D gene (5 bases). V dropped 4 bases and J dropped 0 bases, with 12 bases sitting between them. The CDR3 is 15 residues long. Germline V gene sequence: CDR1 LNHDA, CDR2 SQIVND (reference sequence). Written as DNA, the CDR3 is TGTGCCAGTAGTAACGGGGGTAGGTTGAACACTGAAGCTTTCTTT. This gives the protein CASSNGGRLNTEAFF.

In this sample, this clonotype turned up many times. The V call is TRBV15, the J call TRBJ2-3, with 9 bases that match TRBD2. There are 18 residues in the CDR3. After removal of 0 bases from V and 0 bases from J, the junction contained 7 bases not matched to a gene. The germline V gene has CDR1 LNHNV and CDR2 YYDKDF (reference sequence). The CDR3 coding sequence is TGTGCCACCAGCAGAGATTCTGCTAGCGGGGATAGCACAGATACGCAGTATTTT. Its protein product is CATSRDSASGDSTDTQYF. The full variable domain, completed using reference TRBV15 and TRBJ2-3, is DAMVIQNPRYQVTQFGKPVTLSCSQTLNHNVMYWYQQKSSQAPKLLFHYYDKDFNNEADTPDNFQSRRPNTSFCFLDIRSPGLGDTAMYLCATSRDSASGDSTDTQYFGPGTRLTVL.

This clonotype appeared many times. The chain couples TRBV11-2 to TRBJ2-5; 9 nucleotides line up with TRBD2. From germline, CDR1 is SGHAT and CDR2 FQNNGV. Unmatched junction bases numbered 6, after V lost 6 bases and J lost 1 base. CDR3 length: 15 amino acids. The chain's CDR3 is CASRQLAGPQETQYF. CDR3 DNA: TGTGCCAGCAGACAGCTAGCGGGACCCCAAGAGACCCAGTACTTC.